The TCR beta chain under discussion was sequenced for a study of CD8 T cells in Susac syndrome. cDNA came from roughly 0.5 to 1 ug RNA primed by random hexamers. The TCR beta CDR3 was amplified by immunoSEQ multiplex PCR across 54 Vbeta, 13 Jbeta. TCRdb redid the calling of the immunoSEQ multiplex PCR reads with MiXCR, one entry per CDR3 protein. The sample has 160,000 or so distinct CDR3 sequences, approximately 94% seen once. Blood CD8+ and CD4+ T cells underwent high-throughput TCR beta sequencing. Treatment-naive patients with stable or active relapsing-remitting disease were the multiple sclerosis controls. CDR1 and CDR2 from the germline V gene are LNHNV and YYDKDF (reference sequence). The CDR3 sequence is 15 residues long. Trimming pared 0 bases from V and 3 bases from J, leaving 11 bases between.

The sequenced sample was CD4+ T cells from PBMCs. The rearrangement joins TRBV15 to TRBJ1-2; D is uncertain. The source of this sequence is a human donor with multiple sclerosis. The DNA of the CDR3 is TGTGCCACCAGCAGAGATCCTTCGGGGTACTATGGCTACACCTTC. Its translation: CATSRDPSGYYGYTF.